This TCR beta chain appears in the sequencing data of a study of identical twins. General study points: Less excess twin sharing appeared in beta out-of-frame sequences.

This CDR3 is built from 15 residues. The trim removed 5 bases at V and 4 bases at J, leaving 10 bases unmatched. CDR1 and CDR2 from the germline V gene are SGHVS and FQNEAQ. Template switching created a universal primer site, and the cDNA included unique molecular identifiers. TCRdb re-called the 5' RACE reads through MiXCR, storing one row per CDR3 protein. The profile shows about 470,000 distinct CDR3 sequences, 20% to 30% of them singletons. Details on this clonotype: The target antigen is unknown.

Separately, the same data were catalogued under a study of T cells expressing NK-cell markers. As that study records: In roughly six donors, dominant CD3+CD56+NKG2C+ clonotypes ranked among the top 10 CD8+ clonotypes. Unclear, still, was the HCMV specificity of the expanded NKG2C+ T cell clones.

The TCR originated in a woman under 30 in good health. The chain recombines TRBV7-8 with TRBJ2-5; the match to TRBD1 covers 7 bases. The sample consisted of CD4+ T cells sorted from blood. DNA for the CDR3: TGTGCCAGCAGCCTCCCCAGGGGGAAAGGAGAGACCCAGTACTTC. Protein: CASSLPRGKGETQYF.